A selection of T cell receptor beta chains follows, all from one sample in a study of T cell responses to AZD1222 COVID-19 vaccine. The data were produced by immunoSEQ multiplex PCR, yet TCRdb's version contains in-frame clones alone and is incomplete. The table shows tens of thousands of clones, with about 88% occurring only once. Source: peripheral blood, taken on day 0 of AZD1222 vaccination. These receptors all come from an adult in good health. Each CDR3 is given with its conserved first and last residue. A D gene is named only where the DNA matches it firmly. Rows may omit the clone size; those that give it use once, few, many or a size class.

D gene	clone size	J gene	V gene	CDR3 protein	CDR3 DNA
.	.	TRBJ2-1	TRBV25-1	CASSDAGAAYNEQFF	TGTGCCAGCAGTGATGCGGGGGCCGCCTACAATGAGCAGTTCTTC
TRBD2	.	TRBJ2-5	TRBV27	CASSLAGDFQETQYF	TGTGCCAGCAGTTTAGCGGGGGACTTCCAAGAGACCCAGTACTTC
.	.	TRBJ2-1	TRBV27	CASSEPLGEQFF	TGTGCCAGCAGCGAACCTTTGGGTGAGCAGTTCTTC
.	few	TRBJ2-2	TRBV19	CASSQGQNTGELFF	TGTGCCAGTAGCCAGGGACAGAACACCGGGGAGCTGTTTTTT
TRBD2	few	TRBJ2-2	TRBV7-7	CASSSGLAGTGELFF	TGTGCTAGCAGCTCCGGACTAGCCGGCACCGGGGAGCTGTTTTTT
.	.	TRBJ2-2	TRBV11-3	CASSFAGTFNTGELFF	TGTGCCAGCAGCTTCGCCGGGACATTTAACACCGGGGAGCTGTTTTTT
.	medium-sized	TRBJ2-7	TRBV11-2	CASSLRAPQGRDEQYF	TGTGCCAGCAGCTTAAGGGCACCCCAGGGGCGAGACGAGCAGTACTTC
TRBD2	.	TRBJ2-1	TRBV11-2	CASSSWTSGGWEQFF	TGTGCCAGCAGCTCCTGGACTAGCGGGGGGTGGGAGCAGTTCTTC
.	.	TRBJ2-3	TRBV28	CASSPGRNTDTQYF	TGTGCCAGCAGTCCCGGGAGAAACACAGATACGCAGTATTTT
.	.	TRBJ1-2	TRBV2	CASYRASRGYTF	TGTGCCAGTTACAGGGCGTCGAGGGGCTACACCTTC
TRBD2	.	TRBJ2-1	TRBV2	CASSGTSGSINEQFF	TGTGCCAGCAGCGGGACTAGCGGGAGTATCAATGAGCAGTTCTTC
.	.	TRBJ1-6	TRBV19	CASSMVGSYNSPLHF	TGTGCCAGTAGTATGGTGGGCAGCTATAATTCACCCCTCCACTTT
.	.	TRBJ1-5	TRBV4-1	CASSQFFQGTQPQHF	TGCGCCAGCAGCCAATTTTTCCAGGGTACTCAGCCCCAGCATTTT
.	.	TRBJ1-6	TRBV2	CASRLSGQRNNSPLHF	TGTGCCAGCAGGCTGTCAGGACAGAGAAATAATTCACCCCTCCACTTT
.	.	TRBJ2-2	TRBV5-1	CASSWDWLNTGELFF	TGCGCCAGCAGCTGGGACTGGTTGAACACCGGGGAGCTGTTTTTT
.	.	TRBJ1-2	TRBV5-6	CASSLSSDYGYTF	TGTGCCAGCAGCTTGTCCAGCGACTATGGCTACACCTTC
TRBD2	.	TRBJ2-2	TRBV5-6	CASSLLSGGYTGELFF	TGTGCCAGCAGCTTGCTTAGCGGGGGCTACACCGGGGAGCTGTTTTTT
TRBD1	.	TRBJ1-4	TRBV11-2	CASSLMTGFNEKLFF	TGTGCCAGCAGCTTAATGACAGGGTTCAATGAAAAACTGTTTTTT
.	few	TRBJ2-5	TRBV12-3/TRBV12-4	CASQAAETQYF	TGTGCCAGCCAAGCCGCGGAGACCCAGTACTTC
TRBD1	.	TRBJ1-2	TRBV4-1	CASSQAPTGLHYGYTF	TGCGCCAGCAGCCAAGCCCCGACAGGGCTACACTATGGCTACACCTTC
.	.	TRBJ2-2	TRBV19	CASSIGMGHNTGELFF	TGTGCCAGTAGTATAGGAATGGGACATAACACCGGGGAGCTGTTTTTT
.	.	TRBJ1-2	TRBV14	CASSQSFNYGYTF	TGTGCCAGCAGCCAATCGTTCAACTATGGCTACACCTTC
.	.	TRBJ1-1	TRBV3-1/TRBV3-2	CASSQGFETGGNTEAFF	TGTGCCAGCAGCCAAGGGTTTGAGACAGGCGGAAACACTGAAGCTTTCTTT
TRBD1	.	TRBJ1-1	TRBV5-1	CASSSTTGGVTEAFF	TGCGCCAGCAGCTCGACGACAGGGGGCGTGACTGAAGCTTTCTTT
TRBD2	once	TRBJ2-1	TRBV28	CASSTIREAGYNEQFF	TGTGCCAGCAGTACGATACGGGAGGCGGGCTACAATGAGCAGTTCTTC
TRBD2	.	TRBJ2-1	TRBV14	CASSLYSWEGLENEQFF	TGTGCCAGCAGCCTCTATTCGTGGGAGGGTTTAGAAAATGAGCAGTTCTTC
.	.	TRBJ1-5	TRBV29-1	CSVSQGSNQPQHF	TGCAGCGTTTCACAGGGAAGCAATCAGCCCCAGCATTTT
.	.	TRBJ2-5	TRBV19	CASSILAGGGWETQYF	TGTGCCAGTAGTATCTTAGCAGGGGGAGGCTGGGAGACCCAGTACTTC
.	.	TRBJ2-1	TRBV11-2	CASSPGQSNEQFF	TGTGCCAGCAGCCCAGGACAGAGTAATGAGCAGTTCTTC
.	.	TRBJ2-7	TRBV12-3/TRBV12-4	CASSTRIAYEQYF	TGTGCCAGCAGTACCCGTATTGCCTACGAGCAGTACTTC
.	.	TRBJ2-7	TRBV3-1/TRBV3-2	CASSQEAAPTYEQYF	TGTGCCAGCAGCCAAGAAGCAGCCCCAACCTACGAGCAGTACTTC
.	.	TRBJ2-1	TRBV5-1	CASNSVGSSYNEQFF	TGCGCCAGCAATTCGGTGGGTAGCTCCTACAATGAGCAGTTCTTC